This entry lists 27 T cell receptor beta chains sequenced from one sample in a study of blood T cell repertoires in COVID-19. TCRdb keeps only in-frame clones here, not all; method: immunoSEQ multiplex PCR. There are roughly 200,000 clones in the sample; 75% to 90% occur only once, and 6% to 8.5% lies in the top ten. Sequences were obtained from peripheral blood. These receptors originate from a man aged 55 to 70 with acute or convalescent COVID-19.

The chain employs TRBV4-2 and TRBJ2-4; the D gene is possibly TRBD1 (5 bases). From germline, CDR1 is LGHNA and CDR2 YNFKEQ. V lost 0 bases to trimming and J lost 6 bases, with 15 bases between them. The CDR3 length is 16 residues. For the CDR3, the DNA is TGTGCCAGCAGCCAAGAAAGGGCAGGGCTGGGAAACATTCAGTACTTC. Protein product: CASSQERAGLGNIQYF.

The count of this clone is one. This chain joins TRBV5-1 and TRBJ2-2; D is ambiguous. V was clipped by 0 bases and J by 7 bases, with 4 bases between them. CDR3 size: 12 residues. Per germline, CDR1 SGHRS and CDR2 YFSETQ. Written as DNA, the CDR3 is TGCGCCAGCAGCTTGGATCACGGGGAGCTGTTTTTT. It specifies CASSLDHGELFF. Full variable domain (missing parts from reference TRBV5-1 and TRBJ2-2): KAGVTQTPRYLIKTRGQQVTLSCSPISGHRSVSWYQQTPGQGLQFLFEYFSETQRNKGNFPGRFSGRQFSNSRSEMNVSTLELGDSALYLCASSLDHGELFFGEGSRLTVL.

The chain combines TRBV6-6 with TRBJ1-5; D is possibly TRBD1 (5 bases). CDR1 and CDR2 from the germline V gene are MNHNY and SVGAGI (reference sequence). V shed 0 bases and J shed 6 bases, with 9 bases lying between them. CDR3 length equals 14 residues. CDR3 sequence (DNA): TGTGCCAGCAGTTACTCGCAGGGAGGTCAGCCCCAGCATTTT. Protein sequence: CASSYSQGGQPQHF.

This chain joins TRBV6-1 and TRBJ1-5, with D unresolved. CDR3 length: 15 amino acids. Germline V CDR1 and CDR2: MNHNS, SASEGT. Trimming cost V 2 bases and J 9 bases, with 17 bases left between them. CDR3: CASSELYSTGVPQHF. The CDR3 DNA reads TGTGCCAGCAGTGAATTATATAGCACTGGAGTGCCCCAGCATTTT.

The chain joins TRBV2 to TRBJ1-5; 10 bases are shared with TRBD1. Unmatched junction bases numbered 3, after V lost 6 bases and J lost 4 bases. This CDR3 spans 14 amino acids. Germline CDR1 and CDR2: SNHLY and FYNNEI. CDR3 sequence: CASSGTGENQPQHF. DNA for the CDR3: TGTGCCAGCAGCGGGACAGGGGAAAATCAGCCCCAGCATTTT.

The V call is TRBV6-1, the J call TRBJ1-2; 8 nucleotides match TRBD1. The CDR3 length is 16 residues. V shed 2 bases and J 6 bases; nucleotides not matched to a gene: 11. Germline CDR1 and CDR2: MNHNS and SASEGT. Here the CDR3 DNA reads TGTGCCAGCAGTGAACATTCTCAGGGGGCACTCGATGGCTACACCTTC. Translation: CASSEHSQGALDGYTF.

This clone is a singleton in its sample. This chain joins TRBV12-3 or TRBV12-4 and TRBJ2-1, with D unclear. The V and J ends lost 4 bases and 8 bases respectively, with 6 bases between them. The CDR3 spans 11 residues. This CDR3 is CASSYFDEQFF. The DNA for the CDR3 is TGTGCCAGCAGTTATTTCGATGAGCAGTTCTTC.

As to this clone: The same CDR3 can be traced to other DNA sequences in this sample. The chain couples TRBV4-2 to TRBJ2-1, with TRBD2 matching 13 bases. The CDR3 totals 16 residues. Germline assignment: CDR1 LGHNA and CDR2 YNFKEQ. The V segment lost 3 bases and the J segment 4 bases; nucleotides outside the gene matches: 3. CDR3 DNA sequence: TGTGCCAGCAGCCAGACTAGCGGGGGGACGTACAATGAGCAGTTCTTC. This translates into CASSQTSGGTYNEQFF.

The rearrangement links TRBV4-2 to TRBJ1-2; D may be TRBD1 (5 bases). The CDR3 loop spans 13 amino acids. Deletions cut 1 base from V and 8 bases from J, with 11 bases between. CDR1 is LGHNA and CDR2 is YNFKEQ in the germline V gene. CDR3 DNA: TGTGCCAGCAGCCAAGGCAGGGTTGACGGCTACACCTTC. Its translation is CASSQGRVDGYTF.

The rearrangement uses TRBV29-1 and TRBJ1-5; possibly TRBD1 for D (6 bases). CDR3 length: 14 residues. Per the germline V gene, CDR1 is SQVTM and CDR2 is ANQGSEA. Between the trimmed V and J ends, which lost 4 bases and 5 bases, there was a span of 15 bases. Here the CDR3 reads CSVAAGADDQPQHF. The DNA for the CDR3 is TGCAGCGTTGCAGCGGGGGCGGACGATCAGCCCCAGCATTTT.

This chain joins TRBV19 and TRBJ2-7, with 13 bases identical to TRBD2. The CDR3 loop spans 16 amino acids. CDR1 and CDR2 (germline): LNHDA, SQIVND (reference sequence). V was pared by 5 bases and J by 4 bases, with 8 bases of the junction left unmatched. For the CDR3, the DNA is TGTGCCAGTAGTCCTGGGACTAGCGGGACCTCTTACGAGCAGTACTTC. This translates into CASSPGTSGTSYEQYF. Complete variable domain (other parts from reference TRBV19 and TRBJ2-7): DGGITQSPKYLFRKEGQNVTLSCEQNLNHDAMYWYRQDPGQGLRLIYYSQIVNDFQKGDIAEGYSVSREKKESFPLTVTSAQKNPTAFYLCASSPGTSGTSYEQYFGPGTRLTVT.

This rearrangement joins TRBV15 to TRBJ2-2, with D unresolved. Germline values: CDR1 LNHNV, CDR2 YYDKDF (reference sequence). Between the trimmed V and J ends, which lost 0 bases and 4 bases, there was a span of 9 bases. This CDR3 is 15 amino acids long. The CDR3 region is CATSRDNRVTGELFF. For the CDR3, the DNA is TGTGCCACCAGCAGAGATAACCGAGTCACCGGGGAGCTGTTTTTT.

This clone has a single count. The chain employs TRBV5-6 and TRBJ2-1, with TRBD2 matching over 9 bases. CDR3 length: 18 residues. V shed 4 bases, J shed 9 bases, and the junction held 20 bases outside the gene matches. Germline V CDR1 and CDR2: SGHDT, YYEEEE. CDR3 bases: TGTGCCAGCAGCGGGCCCCAGTGGCTGGGCGGGAGGGGTAGTGAGCAGTTCTTC. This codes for CASSGPQWLGGRGSEQFF.

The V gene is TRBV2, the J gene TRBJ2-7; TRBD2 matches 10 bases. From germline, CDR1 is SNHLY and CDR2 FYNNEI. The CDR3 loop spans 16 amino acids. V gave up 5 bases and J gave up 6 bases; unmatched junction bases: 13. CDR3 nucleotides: TGTGCCAGCAGTACCCTGGGCGCAGCGGGGGGGAGCGAGCAGTACTTC. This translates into CASSTLGAAGGSEQYF.

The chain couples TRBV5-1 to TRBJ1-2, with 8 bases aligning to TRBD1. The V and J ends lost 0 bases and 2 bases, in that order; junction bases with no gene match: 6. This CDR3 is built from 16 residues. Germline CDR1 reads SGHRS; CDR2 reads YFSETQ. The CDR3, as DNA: TGCGCCAGCAGCTTGGGAACCGGGACAGGAAACTATGGCTACACCTTC. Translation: CASSLGTGTGNYGYTF.

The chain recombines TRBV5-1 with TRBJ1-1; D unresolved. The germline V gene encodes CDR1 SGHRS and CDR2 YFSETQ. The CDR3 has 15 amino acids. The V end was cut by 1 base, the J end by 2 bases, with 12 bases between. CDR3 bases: TGCGCCAGCAGCTTGAATGCCAGAAAAAACACTGAAGCTTTCTTT. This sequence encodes CASSLNARKNTEAFF.

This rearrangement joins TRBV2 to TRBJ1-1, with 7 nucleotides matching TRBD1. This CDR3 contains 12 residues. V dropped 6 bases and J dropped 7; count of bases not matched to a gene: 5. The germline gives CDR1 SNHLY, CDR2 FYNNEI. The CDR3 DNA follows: TGTGCCAGCAGGAACAGGGGAGATGAAGCTTTCTTT. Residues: CASRNRGDEAFF.

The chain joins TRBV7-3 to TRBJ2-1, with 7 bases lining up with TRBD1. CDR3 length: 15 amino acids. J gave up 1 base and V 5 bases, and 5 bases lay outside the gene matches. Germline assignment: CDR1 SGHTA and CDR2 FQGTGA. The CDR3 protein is CASSPDRASYNEQFF. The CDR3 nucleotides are TGTGCCAGCAGCCCTGACAGGGCGTCCTACAATGAGCAGTTCTTC. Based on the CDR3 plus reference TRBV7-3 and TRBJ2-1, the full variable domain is GAGVSQTPSNKVTEKGKYVELRCDPISGHTALYWYRQSLGQGPEFLIYFQGTGAADDSGLPNDRFFAVRPEGSVSTLKIQRTERGDSAVYLCASSPDRASYNEQFFGPGTRLTVL.

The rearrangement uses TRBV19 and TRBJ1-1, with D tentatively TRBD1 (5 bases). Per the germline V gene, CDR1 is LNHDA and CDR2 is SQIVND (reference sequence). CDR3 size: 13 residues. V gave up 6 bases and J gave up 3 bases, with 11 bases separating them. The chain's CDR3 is CASRKRGYTEAFF. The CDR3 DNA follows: TGTGCCAGTAGGAAAAGGGGTTACACTGAAGCTTTCTTT.

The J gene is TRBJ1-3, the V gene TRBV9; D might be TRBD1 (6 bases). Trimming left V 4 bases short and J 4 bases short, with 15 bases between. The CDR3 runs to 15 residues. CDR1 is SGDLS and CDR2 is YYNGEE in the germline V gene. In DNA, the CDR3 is TGTGCCAGCAGCACTCGGACAGTTCCCGGAAACACCATATATTTT. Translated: CASSTRTVPGNTIYF.

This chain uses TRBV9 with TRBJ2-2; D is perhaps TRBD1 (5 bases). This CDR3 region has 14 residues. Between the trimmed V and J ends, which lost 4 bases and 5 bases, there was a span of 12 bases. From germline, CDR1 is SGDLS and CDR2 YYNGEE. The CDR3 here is CASSRLQGTGELFF. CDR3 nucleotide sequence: TGTGCCAGCAGCCGTCTTCAGGGTACCGGGGAGCTGTTTTTT.

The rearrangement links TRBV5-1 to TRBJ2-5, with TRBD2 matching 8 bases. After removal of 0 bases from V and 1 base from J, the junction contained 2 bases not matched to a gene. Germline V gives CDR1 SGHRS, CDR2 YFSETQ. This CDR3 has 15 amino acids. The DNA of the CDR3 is TGCGCCAGCAGCTTGGGTAGCGGGGCCCAAGAGACCCAGTACTTC. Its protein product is CASSLGSGAQETQYF.

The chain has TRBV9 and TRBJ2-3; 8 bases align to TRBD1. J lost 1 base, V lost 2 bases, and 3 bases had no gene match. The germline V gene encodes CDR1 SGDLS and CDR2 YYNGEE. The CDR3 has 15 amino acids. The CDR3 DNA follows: TGTGCCAGCAGCGTGGGGACAGGTCGCACAGATACGCAGTATTTT. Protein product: CASSVGTGRTDTQYF.

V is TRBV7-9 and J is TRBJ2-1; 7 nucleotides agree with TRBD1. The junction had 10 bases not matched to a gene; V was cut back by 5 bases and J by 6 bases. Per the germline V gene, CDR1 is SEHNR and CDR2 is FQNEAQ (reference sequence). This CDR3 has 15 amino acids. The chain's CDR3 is CASSLPGQRSNEQFF. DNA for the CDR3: TGTGCCAGCAGCCTACCGGGACAGAGGAGCAATGAGCAGTTCTTC.

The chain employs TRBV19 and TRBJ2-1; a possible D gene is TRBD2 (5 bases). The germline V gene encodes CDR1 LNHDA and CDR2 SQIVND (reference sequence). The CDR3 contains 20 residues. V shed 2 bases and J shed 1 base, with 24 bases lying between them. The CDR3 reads CASSISGGPATPESYNEQFF. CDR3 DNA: TGTGCCAGTAGTATAAGCGGTGGGCCGGCTACCCCGGAATCCTACAATGAGCAGTTCTTC.

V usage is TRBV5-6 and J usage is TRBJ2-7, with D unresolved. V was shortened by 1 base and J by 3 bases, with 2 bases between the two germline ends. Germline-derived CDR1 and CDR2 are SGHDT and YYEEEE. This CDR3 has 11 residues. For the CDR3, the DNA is TGTGCCAGCAGCTTGCGCTACGAGCAGTACTTC. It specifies CASSLRYEQYF.

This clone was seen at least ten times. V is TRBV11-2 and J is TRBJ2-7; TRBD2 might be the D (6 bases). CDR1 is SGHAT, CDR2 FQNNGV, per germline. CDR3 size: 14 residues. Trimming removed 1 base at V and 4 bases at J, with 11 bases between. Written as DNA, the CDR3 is TGTGCCAGCAGCTTAGGTGGTAGCGGATACGAGCAGTACTTC. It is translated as CASSLGGSGYEQYF.